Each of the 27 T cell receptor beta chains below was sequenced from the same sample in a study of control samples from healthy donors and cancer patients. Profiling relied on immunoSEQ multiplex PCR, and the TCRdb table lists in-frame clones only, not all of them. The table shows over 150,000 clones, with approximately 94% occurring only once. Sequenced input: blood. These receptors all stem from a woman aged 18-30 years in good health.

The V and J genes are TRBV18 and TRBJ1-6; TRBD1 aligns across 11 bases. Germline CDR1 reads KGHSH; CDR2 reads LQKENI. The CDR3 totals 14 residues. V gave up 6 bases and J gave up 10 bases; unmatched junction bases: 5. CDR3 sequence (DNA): TGTGCCAGCTCCTCCGGGACAGGGGGATCACCCCTCCACTTT. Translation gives CASSSGTGGSPLHF.

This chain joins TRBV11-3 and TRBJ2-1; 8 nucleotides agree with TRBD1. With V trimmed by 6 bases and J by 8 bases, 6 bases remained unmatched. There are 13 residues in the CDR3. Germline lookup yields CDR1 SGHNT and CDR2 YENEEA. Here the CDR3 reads CASRSRGRDEQFF. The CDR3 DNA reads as TGTGCCAGCAGGTCCAGGGGGCGCGATGAGCAGTTCTTC.

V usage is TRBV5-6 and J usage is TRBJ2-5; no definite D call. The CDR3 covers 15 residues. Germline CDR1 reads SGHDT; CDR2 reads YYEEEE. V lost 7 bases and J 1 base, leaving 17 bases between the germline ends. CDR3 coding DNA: TGTGCCAGCGGTGTTTACACGACCTTCCAAGAGACCCAGTACTTC. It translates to CASGVYTTFQETQYF.

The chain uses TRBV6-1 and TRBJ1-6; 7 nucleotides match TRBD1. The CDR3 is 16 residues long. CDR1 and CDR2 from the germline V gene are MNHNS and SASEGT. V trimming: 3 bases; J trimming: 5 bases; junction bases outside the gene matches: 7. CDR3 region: CASSDMRGRNNSPLHF. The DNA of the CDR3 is TGTGCCAGCAGTGACATGAGGGGGCGGAATAATTCACCCCTCCACTTT.

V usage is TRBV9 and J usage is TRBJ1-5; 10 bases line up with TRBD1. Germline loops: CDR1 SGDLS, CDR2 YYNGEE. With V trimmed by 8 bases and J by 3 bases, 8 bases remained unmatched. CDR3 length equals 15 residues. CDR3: CASGLGTGVNQPQHF. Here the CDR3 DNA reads TGTGCCAGTGGGTTGGGGACAGGGGTCAATCAGCCCCAGCATTTT. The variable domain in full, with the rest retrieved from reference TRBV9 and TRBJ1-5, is DSGVTQTPKHLITATGQRVTLRCSPRSGDLSVYWYQQSLDQGLQFLIQYYNGEERAKGNILERFSAQQFPDLHSELNLSSLELGDSALYFCASGLGTGVNQPQHFGDGTRLSIL.

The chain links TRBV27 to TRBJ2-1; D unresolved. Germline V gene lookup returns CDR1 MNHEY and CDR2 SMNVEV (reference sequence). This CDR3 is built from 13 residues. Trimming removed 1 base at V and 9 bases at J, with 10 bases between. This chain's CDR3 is CASSLLGSGEQFF. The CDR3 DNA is TGTGCCAGCAGTTTATTAGGGTCAGGTGAGCAGTTCTTC.

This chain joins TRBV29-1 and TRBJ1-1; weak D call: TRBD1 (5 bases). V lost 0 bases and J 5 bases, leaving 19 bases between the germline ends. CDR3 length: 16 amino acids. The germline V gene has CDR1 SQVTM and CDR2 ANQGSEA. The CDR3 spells CSVEDWGEQEPTEAFF. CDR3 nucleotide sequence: TGCAGCGTTGAAGACTGGGGGGAACAGGAGCCAACTGAAGCTTTCTTT. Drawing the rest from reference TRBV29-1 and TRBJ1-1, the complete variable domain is SAVISQKPSRDICQRGTSLTIQCQVDSQVTMMFWYRQQPGQSLTLIATANQGSEATYESGFVIDKFPISRPNLTFSTLTVSNMSPEDSSIYLCSVEDWGEQEPTEAFFGQGTRLTVV.

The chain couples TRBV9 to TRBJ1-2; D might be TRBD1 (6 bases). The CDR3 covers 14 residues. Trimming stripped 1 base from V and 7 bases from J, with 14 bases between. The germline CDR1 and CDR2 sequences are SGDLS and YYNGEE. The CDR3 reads CASSVRAGAGGYTF. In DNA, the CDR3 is TGTGCCAGCAGCGTACGGGCAGGGGCGGGTGGCTACACCTTC.

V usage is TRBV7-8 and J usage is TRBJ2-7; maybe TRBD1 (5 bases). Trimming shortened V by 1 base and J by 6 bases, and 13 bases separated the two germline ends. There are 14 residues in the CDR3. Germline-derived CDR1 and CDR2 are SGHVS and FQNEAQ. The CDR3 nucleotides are TGTGCCAGCAGCTTAGGGTCTTCCCAGGGCGAGCAGTACTTC. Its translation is CASSLGSSQGEQYF.

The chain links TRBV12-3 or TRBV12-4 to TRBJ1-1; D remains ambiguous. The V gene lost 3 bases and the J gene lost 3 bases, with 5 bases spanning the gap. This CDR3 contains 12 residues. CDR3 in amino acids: CASSFWDTEAFF. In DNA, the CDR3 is TGTGCCAGCAGTTTTTGGGACACTGAAGCTTTCTTT.

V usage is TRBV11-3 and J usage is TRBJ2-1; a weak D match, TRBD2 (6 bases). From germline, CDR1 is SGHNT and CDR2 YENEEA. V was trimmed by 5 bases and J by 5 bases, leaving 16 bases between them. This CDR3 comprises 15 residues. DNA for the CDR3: TGTGCCAGCAGCCAGGGAGGCCAGGAGGACAATGAGCAGTTCTTC. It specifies CASSQGGQEDNEQFF.

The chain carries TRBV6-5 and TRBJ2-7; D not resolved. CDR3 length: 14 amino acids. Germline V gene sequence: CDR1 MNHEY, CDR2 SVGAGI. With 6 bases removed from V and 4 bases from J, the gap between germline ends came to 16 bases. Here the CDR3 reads CASRSTLLVYEQYF. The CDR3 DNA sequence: TGTGCCAGCAGGTCTACTTTGCTTGTGTACGAGCAGTACTTC.

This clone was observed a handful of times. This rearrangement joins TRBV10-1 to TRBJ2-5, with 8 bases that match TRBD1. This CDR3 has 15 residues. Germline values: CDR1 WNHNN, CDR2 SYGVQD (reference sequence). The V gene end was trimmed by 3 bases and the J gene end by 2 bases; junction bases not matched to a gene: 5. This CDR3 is CASSERRQGQETQYF. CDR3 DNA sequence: TGCGCCAGCAGTGAAAGGCGACAGGGGCAAGAGACCCAGTACTTC.

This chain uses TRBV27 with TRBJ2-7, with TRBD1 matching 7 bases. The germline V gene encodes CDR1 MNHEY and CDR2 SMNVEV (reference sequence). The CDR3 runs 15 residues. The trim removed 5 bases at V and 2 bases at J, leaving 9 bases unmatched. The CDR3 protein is CASSPQRGPTYEQYF. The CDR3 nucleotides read TGTGCCAGCAGTCCCCAGAGGGGGCCGACCTACGAGCAGTACTTC.

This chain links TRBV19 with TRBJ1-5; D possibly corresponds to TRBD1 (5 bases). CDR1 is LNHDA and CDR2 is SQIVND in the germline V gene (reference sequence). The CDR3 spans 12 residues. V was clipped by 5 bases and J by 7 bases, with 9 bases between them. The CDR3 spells CASSHRDQPQHF. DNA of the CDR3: TGTGCCAGTAGTCATAGGGACCAGCCCCAGCATTTT.

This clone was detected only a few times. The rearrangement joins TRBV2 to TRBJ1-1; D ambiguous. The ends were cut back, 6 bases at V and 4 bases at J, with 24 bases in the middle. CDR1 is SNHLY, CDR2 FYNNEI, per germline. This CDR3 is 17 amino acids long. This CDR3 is CASRDDGRSERSTEAFF. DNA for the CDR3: TGTGCCAGCAGAGATGATGGACGGTCCGAAAGGAGCACTGAAGCTTTCTTT.

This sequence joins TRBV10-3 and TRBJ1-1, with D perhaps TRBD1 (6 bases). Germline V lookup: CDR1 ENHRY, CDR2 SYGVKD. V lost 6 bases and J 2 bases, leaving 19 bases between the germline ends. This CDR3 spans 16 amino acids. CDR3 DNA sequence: TGTGCCATCAGCCCCGGGACACATCAGGGAAACACTGAAGCTTTCTTT. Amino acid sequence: CAISPGTHQGNTEAFF.

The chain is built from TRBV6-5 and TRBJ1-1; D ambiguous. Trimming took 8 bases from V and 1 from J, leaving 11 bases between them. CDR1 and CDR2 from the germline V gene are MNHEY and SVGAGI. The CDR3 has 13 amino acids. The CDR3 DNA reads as TGTGCCAGCGGCCGGGATTCGAACACTGAAGCTTTCTTT. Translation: CASGRDSNTEAFF.

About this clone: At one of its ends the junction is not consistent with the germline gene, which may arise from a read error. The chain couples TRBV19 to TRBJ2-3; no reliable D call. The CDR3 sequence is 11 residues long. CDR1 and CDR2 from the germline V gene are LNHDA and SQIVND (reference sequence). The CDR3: CASGIADTQYF. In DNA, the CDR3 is TGTGCCAGTGGTATAGCAGATACGCAGTATTTT.

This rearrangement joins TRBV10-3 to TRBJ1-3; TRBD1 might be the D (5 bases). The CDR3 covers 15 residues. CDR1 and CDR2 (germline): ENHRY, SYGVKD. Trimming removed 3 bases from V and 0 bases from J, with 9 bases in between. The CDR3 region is CAISDGTLSGNTIYF. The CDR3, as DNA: TGTGCCATCAGTGATGGGACTCTCTCTGGAAACACCATATATTTT.

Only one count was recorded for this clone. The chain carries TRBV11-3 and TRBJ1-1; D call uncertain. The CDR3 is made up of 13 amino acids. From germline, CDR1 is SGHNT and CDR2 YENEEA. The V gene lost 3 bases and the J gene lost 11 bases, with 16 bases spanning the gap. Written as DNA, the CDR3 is TGTGCCAGCAGCTTGAGGGCACAGTTCGGGGCTTTCTTT. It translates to CASSLRAQFGAFF.

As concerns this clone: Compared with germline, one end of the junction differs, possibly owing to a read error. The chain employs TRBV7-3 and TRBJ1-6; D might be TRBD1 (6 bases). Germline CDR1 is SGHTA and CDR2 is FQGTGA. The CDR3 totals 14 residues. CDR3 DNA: TGTGCCAGCAGCTTGGGGGCCTACAATTCACCCCTCCACTTT. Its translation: CASSLGAYNSPLHF.

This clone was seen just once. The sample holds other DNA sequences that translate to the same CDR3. CDR3 in DNA: TGTGCCAGCAGCTTCACAGGGAGCTCCTATAATTCACCCCTCCACTTT. Translated: CASSFTGSSYNSPLHF. The chain joins TRBV28 to TRBJ1-6; TRBD1 might be the D (6 bases). V was pared by 6 bases and J by 0 bases, with 12 bases between. The CDR3 loop spans 16 amino acids. Germline CDR1 MDHEN, CDR2 SYDVKM. Full variable domain (rest looked up from reference TRBV28 and TRBJ1-6): DVKVTQSSRYLVKRTGEKVFLECVQDMDHENMFWYRQDPGLGLRLIYFSYDVKMKEKGDIPEGYSVSREKKERFSLILESASTNQTSMYLCASSFTGSSYNSPLHFGNGTRLTVT.

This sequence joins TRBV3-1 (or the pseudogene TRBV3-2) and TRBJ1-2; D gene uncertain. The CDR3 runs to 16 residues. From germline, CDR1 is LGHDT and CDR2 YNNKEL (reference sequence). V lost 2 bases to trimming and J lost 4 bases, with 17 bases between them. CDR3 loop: CASSQPNHRAGYGYTF. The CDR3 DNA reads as TGTGCCAGCAGCCAACCAAATCACCGGGCCGGCTATGGCTACACCTTC.

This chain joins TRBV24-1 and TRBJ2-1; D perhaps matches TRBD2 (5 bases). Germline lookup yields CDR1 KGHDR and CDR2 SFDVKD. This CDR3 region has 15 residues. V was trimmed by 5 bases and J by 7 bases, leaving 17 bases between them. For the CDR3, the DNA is TGTGCCACCAGTGGTTCCTACGGGGTCAAGAATGAGCAGTTCTTC. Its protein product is CATSGSYGVKNEQFF.

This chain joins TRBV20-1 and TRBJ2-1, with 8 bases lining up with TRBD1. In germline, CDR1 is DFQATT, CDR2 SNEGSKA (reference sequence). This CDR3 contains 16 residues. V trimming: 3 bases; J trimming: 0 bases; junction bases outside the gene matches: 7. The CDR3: CSASARTGSSYNEQFF. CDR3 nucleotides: TGCAGTGCTAGTGCGCGGACAGGGAGCTCCTACAATGAGCAGTTCTTC.

CDR3 sequence reads: CAIKGGGNYGYTF. The DNA of the CDR3 is TGTGCCATCAAGGGCGGGGGGAACTATGGCTACACCTTC. The chain carries TRBV10-3 and TRBJ1-2; weak D call: TRBD1 (5 bases). From germline, CDR1 is ENHRY and CDR2 SYGVKD. Trimming took 7 bases from V and 2 from J, leaving 11 bases between them. This CDR3 has 13 amino acids.